This TCR beta chain was captured in a study of OX40 agonist ivuxolimab in advanced cancers. For the study at large: An agonistic human IgG2 monoclonal antibody against OX40 (CD134) was given. Partial responses were seen in three patients, one with hepatocellular carcinoma and two with cutaneous melanoma. Subjects had a mean age of around 60 years, with a range of roughly 23 to 80; just over 80% were male.

Using immunoSEQ multiplex PCR, the repertoire was profiled, and TCRdb retains in-frame clones only, with some absent. The sample lists about 53,000 clones; more than 70% were seen once. Overall study results and limits: Researchers report that CD8+ T cells had, on average, more expanded clones than CD4+.

Trimming removed 7 bases at V and 3 bases at J, with 19 bases between. CDR3 length: 15 residues. Germline values: CDR1 MNHEY, CDR2 SVGAGI. Comments on this clone: The antigen remains undetermined.

This rearrangement joins TRBV6-5 to TRBJ2-7; perhaps TRBD2 as D (6 bases). This specimen was CD4+ or CD8+ T cells sorted from blood, taken in a trial of the OX40 agonist ivuxolimab. This clonotype was sampled from an adult with an advanced solid tumor such as melanoma, head and neck, liver or kidney cancer. The CDR3 sequence is CASTSGWAGLYEQYF. The CDR3 bases are TGTGCCAGCACCTCTGGCTGGGCGGGACTCTACGAGCAGTACTTC.